The subject of this entry is one TCR beta chain. Its antigen is currently not known. Base-call qualities are not available, and no considerably larger clone is one nucleotide away. The data belong to a study of long-term antiretroviral therapy in people with HIV (dated by TCRdb to 2022 to 2024). As for the study more broadly: The earliest samples were collected about a decade before the 2015 WHO recommendation for immediate ART, when ART was typically delayed until CD4 counts fell. A retrospective serial study tested whether changes in peripheral blood TRB repertoire composition and diversity were associated with ART initiation and durable HIV suppression. The cohort contributed over 150 cryopreserved PBMC samples from a few dozen adults with confirmed HIV infection, collected serially over a mean of about six years (range 1-12). Of the 30 to 35 participants with HIV, eleven were female. No cross-contamination during QIAcube processing turned up in test extractions that ran a monoclonal T-cell line alongside about 30 polyclonal samples.

The junction shows trimming of 5 bases on V and 3 bases on J, plus 13 bases between the germline ends. The CDR3 numbers 14 residues from cysteine through phenylalanine. CDR3 DNA is the only sequence kept; it has 42 bases, read in frame from the first base. Based on the germline V gene (reference sequence), the CDR1 and CDR2 sequences are LNHDA and SQIVND. The immunoSEQ hsTCRB v3.0 assay was used at survey level resolution for TRB variable region sequencing. TRB sequencing targeted a depth of 40,000-50,000 T-cell genomes per sample. Pooled TRB libraries were sequenced on an Illumina MiSeq with a v3 150-cycle kit. For the original study's pipeline: Repertoire analysis ran in R within a reproducible Nextflow workflow covering QC, data transformation and analysis. LymphoSeq2, an R package for AIRR-Seq data exploration, was used to implement custom analyses. After excluding a few samples that yielded fewer than 5000 total TRB sequences, some 190 HIV repertoires remained for analysis. Among the approximately 200 retained HIV repertoires, 59 were collected before ART initiation and more than 120 after ART initiation. Each repertoire was downsampled to 5000 TRB nucleotide sequences, and summary statistics were averaged across 100 downsampling iterations. Only TRB sequences with CDR3 regions of at least seven amino acids were retained for analysis. A Shannon entropy-derived clonality score and the Gini coefficient were used to measure diversity. In the repertoire networks, any two of the top 5000 CDR3 amino acid sequences were connected whenever the two sequences differed by an edit distance of one. For TRB CDR3 amino acid sequences, GLIPH2 was used to predict antigen specificity groups and MHC restriction. CDR3 amino acid sequences were matched against VDJdb and McPAS-TCR to flag known CMV, EBV, HIV or tissue antigen associations. Pre-ART, post-ART and control groups were compared with Wilcoxon signed-rank tests and Holm-Bonferroni correction. As stored in TCRdb, this immuneACCESS dataset retains in-frame rearrangements with V and J assigned. A fraction of the clones does not appear; measured against another copy, unresolved V genes explain less than half of the discrepancy, and the remainder lacks a known reason. That table is the source of V, J and clone size, and D and trimming were worked out from the DNA. This sample is represented by about 34,000 clones; around four fifths of them were singletons. 7.9% of the sample comes from the top ten.

Inclusion was restricted to participants for whom at least one PBMC sample before ART initiation and at least two post-ART samples were available. All participants with HIV were treated in the United States of America. Cryopreserved samples of roughly 0.95-10 million PBMC were thawed and washed before DNA extraction. At the time of the earliest PBMC sample for each participant with HIV, ages ranged from about 23 to 60 years. Each participant contributed PBMC samples from 1-4 timepoints before ART initiation and 2-8 timepoints after ART initiation, with a median of 7 samples. Serial HIV viral load, CD4+ T-cell count, ART history and demographic data were obtained for every participant. Genomic DNA was extracted from unsorted PBMC with a Qiagen kit on a QIAcube, with processing performed in batches of 12 samples. Broader findings and caveats from the paper: A significant increase in TRB diversity was found to be associated with ART initiation, although TRB diversity was observed to remain significantly below that of transplant donor controls even after long-term ART. CDR3 length ranges in HIV repertoires were narrower than in controls, and network structure suggested an antigen-experienced repertoire with only a slight naive shift after ART. Inferences about post-ART repertoire changes are limited because no data were available on ART adherence, viral resistance or therapy changes. Because pre-ART samples had limited cell numbers, profiling was done on unsorted PBMC rather than on sorted CD4+ and CD8+ T cells. Samples dated from the mid-2000s to the late 2010s, and the ART regimens used may be less effective than current ones. Expanded TRB clones identified before ART initiation dominated the repertoire across all time points, though the dominance fluctuated and decreased in many PLHIV after ART. Since PBMC availability was limited, sequencing covered only the TCR beta chain, with no alpha chain pairing.

The receptor's source is a man aged 18 to 29 with HIV. The sample in question was unsorted PBMCs, obtained 0.4 years before starting antiretroviral therapy. This chain is built from TRBV19 and TRBJ1-2, with no D gene named confidently. Read as DNA, the sequence is TGTGCCAGTAGTGCCCCAGGCGCTTACTATGGCTACACCTTC. This encodes CASSAPGAYYGYTF.